This T cell receptor beta chain was sequenced for a study of T cell responses to AZD1222 COVID-19 vaccine. Study-level findings and limits: Mostly white British, mostly female donors; authors suggested clonal diversity may be underestimated. Seropositive status at baseline applied to only 5 to 7 AZD1222 recipients. Repertoires were obtained solely post-peak T cell response. Spike-specific TCR breadth and depth rose after two AZD1222 doses.

Only one count was recorded for this clone. The antigen remains undetermined. CDR3 size: 15 residues. Per the germline V gene, CDR1 is SGHAT and CDR2 is FQNNGV. The V end lost 2 bases, the J end lost 1 base, and 11 bases lay between the germline ends. The table came from immunoSEQ multiplex PCR; TCRdb's copy has only in-frame clones and leaves some out. This sample has some 120,000 clones, with 70% to 90% found just once. Sequenced material: peripheral blood, taken on day 0 of MenACWY control vaccination. V is TRBV11-2 and J is TRBJ1-1; D not certain. The source of this sequence is an adult in good health. CDR3 sequence reads: CASSLFQQGNTEAFF. CDR3 DNA: TGTGCCAGCAGCTTATTTCAACAAGGGAACACTGAAGCTTTCTTT.